These T cell receptor beta chains were read from a single sample in a study of blood T cell repertoires in COVID-19. Data came from immunoSEQ multiplex PCR; TCRdb stores just in-frame clones and leaves some out. This sample has approximately 62,000 clones; 70% to 90% occur once, and the top ten carry 8.3%. The sample consisted of peripheral blood. Source of these receptors: a human donor with active COVID-19. The donor label of this sample is uncertain. The CDR3 runs from the conserved cysteine through the conserved F or W. A D gene is named only where the DNA matches it firmly. Expanded clones get a size class; other rows say once, few or many, or leave the size out.

>TRBV29-1|once|NA|TRBJ1-3
CSVAGGSGNTIYF
TGCAGCGTTGCGGGGGGCTCTGGAAACACCATATATTTT
>TRBV27|once|TRBD2|TRBJ2-3
CASSLFQAGGGTDTQYF
TGTGCCAGCAGTTTATTTCAGGCGGGGGGGGGCACAGATACGCAGTATTTT
>TRBV29-1|NA|NA|TRBJ1-2
CSVDTAGNGYTF
TGCAGCGTCGATACAGCGGGGAACGGCTACACCTTC
>TRBV9|NA|TRBD1|TRBJ1-2
CASSKRTGEGYTF
TGTGCCAGCAGCAAAAGGACAGGGGAAGGCTACACCTTC
>TRBV12-5|NA|TRBD2|TRBJ2-3
CASGLGSGGTDTQYF
TGTGCTAGTGGTCTTGGGAGCGGGGGCACAGATACGCAGTATTTT
>TRBV28|NA|NA|TRBJ2-3
CASTGLLTDTQYF
TGTGCCAGCACAGGGTTGTTGACAGATACGCAGTATTTT
>TRBV19|once|TRBD1|TRBJ2-1
CASTTFPGTAEQFF
TGTGCCAGTACCACCTTTCCCGGGACAGCTGAGCAGTTCTTC
>TRBV27|NA|NA|TRBJ2-1
CASSPRGMNYNEQFF
TGTGCCAGCAGTCCGCGGGGAATGAACTACAATGAGCAGTTCTTC
>TRBV2|NA|TRBD2|TRBJ2-7
CASSEWGGGRDEQYF
TGTGCCAGCAGTGAATGGGGCGGGGGTCGGGACGAGCAGTACTTC
>TRBV9|NA|NA|TRBJ1-1
CASSVAPAMNTEAFF
TGTGCCAGCAGCGTCGCCCCCGCTATGAACACTGAAGCTTTCTTT
>TRBV10-3|few|TRBD2|TRBJ2-1
CAISVGTSGVSYNEQFF
TGTGCCATCAGTGTTGGGACTAGCGGGGTCTCCTACAATGAGCAGTTCTTC
>TRBV28|NA|NA|TRBJ1-3
CASSLKQGRTGNTIYF
TGTGCCAGCAGTTTAAAGCAGGGCAGAACTGGAAACACCATATATTTT
>TRBV3-1/TRBV3-2|NA|TRBD1|TRBJ1-5
CASSRGQGRQPQHF
TGTGCCAGCAGCCGAGGACAGGGAAGGCAGCCCCAGCATTTT
>TRBV10-3|few|NA|TRBJ1-6
CAISEGQYNSPLHF
TGTGCCATCAGTGAAGGACAGTATAATTCACCCCTCCACTTT
>TRBV2|NA|NA|TRBJ2-7
CASSVGGFYEQYF
TGTGCCAGCAGTGTAGGAGGGTTCTACGAGCAGTACTTC
>TRBV12-3/TRBV12-4|NA|NA|TRBJ1-1
CASTGQLNTEAFF
TGTGCCAGCACGGGACAATTGAACACTGAAGCTTTCTTT
>TRBV14|NA|NA|TRBJ2-3
CASSHSAGYSTDTQYF
TGTGCCAGCAGCCATTCCGCGGGGTATAGCACAGATACGCAGTATTTT
>TRBV27|NA|NA|TRBJ2-6
CASSSRVSGANVLTF
TGTGCCAGCAGTTCCAGGGTCTCTGGGGCCAACGTCCTGACTTTC
>TRBV9|once|NA|TRBJ2-1
CASSVAQGVAGNEQFF
TGTGCCAGCAGCGTAGCCCAGGGGGTAGCGGGAAATGAGCAGTTCTTC
>TRBV27|NA|TRBD1|TRBJ1-2
CASSGRQGRNYGYTF
TGTGCCAGCAGTGGACGACAGGGGCGGAACTATGGCTACACCTTC
>TRBV7-3|NA|TRBD1|TRBJ1-3
CASSRDGPGTGRETIYF
TGTGCCAGCAGCCGGGATGGTCCCGGGACAGGGCGTGAAACCATATATTTT
>TRBV4-2|NA|NA|TRBJ2-3
CASSPRATDTQYF
TGTGCCAGCAGCCCCCGAGCCACAGATACGCAGTATTTT
>TRBV6-5|NA|TRBD1|TRBJ2-5
CASMGDRGRKTQYF
TGTGCCAGCATGGGGGACAGGGGTCGAAAGACCCAGTACTTC
>TRBV18|NA|NA|TRBJ2-3
CASLRVDSTDTQYF
TGTGCCAGCCTGCGGGTAGATAGCACAGATACGCAGTATTTT
>TRBV7-6|NA|NA|TRBJ2-3
CASSPLGADTQYF
TGTGCCAGCAGCCCTTTAGGGGCGGATACGCAGTATTTT
>TRBV19|NA|NA|TRBJ2-7
CASGGTPTYEQYF
TGTGCCAGTGGAGGGACGCCTACCTACGAGCAGTACTTC
>TRBV7-3|NA|NA|TRBJ1-1
CASSLFSNIGANTEAFF
TGTGCCAGCAGCTTATTCTCCAACATTGGAGCGAACACTGAAGCTTTCTTT
>TRBV5-4|NA|TRBD1|TRBJ2-2
CASRTGTGVVPGELFF
TGTGCCAGCAGAACCGGGACAGGGGTAGTCCCCGGGGAGCTGTTTTTT